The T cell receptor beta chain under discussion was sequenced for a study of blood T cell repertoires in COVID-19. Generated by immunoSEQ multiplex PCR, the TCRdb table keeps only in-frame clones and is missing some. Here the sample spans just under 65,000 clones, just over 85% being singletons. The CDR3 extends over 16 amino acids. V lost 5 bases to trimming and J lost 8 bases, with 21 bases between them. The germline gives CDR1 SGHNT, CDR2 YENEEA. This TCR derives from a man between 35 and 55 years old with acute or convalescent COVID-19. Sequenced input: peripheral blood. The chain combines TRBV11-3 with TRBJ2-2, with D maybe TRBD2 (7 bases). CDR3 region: CASSKPSTGGAGELFF. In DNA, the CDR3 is TGTGCCAGCAGCAAACCCTCTACTGGGGGGGCGGGGGAGCTGTTTTTT.